This T cell receptor beta chain came from a study of blood T cell repertoires in COVID-19 (dated by TCRdb to the early 2020s). Context from the whole study: Collaborator samples came from the United States, Italy and Spain and covered acute and convalescent phases of COVID-19. The material from the prospective study consisted of cDNA or gDNA derived from T cells, B-cell-depleted T cells, or PBMCs. Deeply sampled blood TCRbeta repertoires from subjects exposed to, actively infected with, or recovered from COVID-19 were included in the dataset. The repertoires were released in a freely available public database intended as a resource for research on the immune response to SARS-CoV-2. The samples were drawn from two sources: the first 160 participants of the ongoing ImmuneRACE study, and 1,000 to 1,500 subjects contributed by 6 global collaborators. A de-identified subject ID, COVID-19 status, age in years and sex were almost always included in the sample metadata. Where available, HLA class I and class II types were taken from metadata supplied by the sample provider and were not determined by assay-based typing.

The CDR3 numbers 14 residues from cysteine through phenylalanine. Only the CDR3 DNA stays, 42 bases, in frame from base 1. According to the germline V gene (reference sequence), CDR1 reads LNHDA and CDR2 reads SQIVND. V is clipped by 3 bases and J by 2 bases, and the sequence between their germline boundaries is 11 bases long. A remark on this clone: The specificity of this receptor is unknown. Per-nucleotide qualities are absent, and no much larger clonotype sits a single base away.

The immunoSEQ Assay, a bias-controlled multiplex PCR, was used to amplify TCRbeta CDR3 regions from genomic DNA. The authors' pipeline ran thus. The number of nucleated cells in each sample was estimated by amplification of reference gene primers within the assay. To quantify the absolute abundance of each unique TCRbeta CDR3 rearrangement, sequence reads were collapsed and filtered. For each sample, productive Simpson clonality was calculated as the square root of Simpson's diversity index over productive rearrangements. Held by TCRdb, this immuneACCESS table contains in-frame sequences only and omits some clones. Under half of the omission traces to an unresolved V gene where checked; the cause of the rest is unknown. The V and J calls and clone size are taken from that table; D and trimming were inferred from the DNA. The sample profile shows 150,000 to 200,000 clones; roughly four fifths of them were found once. Approximately 13% of the sample lies in the top ten.

A second Seattle source provided samples from volunteer blood donors who had recovered from COVID-19. Whole blood was collected in K2EDTA tubes by collaborating institutions according to the institutions' own protocols. Collaborator samples were shipped for TCRbeta analysis as frozen whole blood, isolated PBMCs, or DNA extracted from either sample type. Points the paper makes about the study in general: Clinical and demographic metadata were provided uncurated, with the amount varying by source and participant.

Material: peripheral blood. Rearrangement joined TRBV19 to TRBJ2-7; the D region possibly corresponds to TRBD1 (6 bases align). This sequence was found in a man in his 70s who had recovered from COVID-19. The sequence in DNA is TGTGCCAGTAGTATGGGACAACCACCCTACGAGCAGTACTTC. The encoded protein is CASSMGQPPYEQYF.